These T cell receptor beta chains were read from a single sample in a study of blood T cell repertoires in COVID-19. Produced via immunoSEQ multiplex PCR; TCRdb's table is partial and in-frame only. This table has some 120,000 clones, more than 75% appearing once. Specimen: peripheral blood. These receptors all come from a man between 50 and 59 years old with acute or convalescent COVID-19. The CDR3 runs from the conserved cysteine through the conserved F or W. D genes are given only for firm matches. Only some rows state a clone size, as once, few, many or a class for expanded clones.

CDR3nt: TGCGCCAGCAGCCGGGGTCAGACAACTAATGAAAAACTGTTTTTT; CDR3aa: CASSRGQTTNEKLFF; abundance: NA; v_gene: TRBV5-1; j_gene: TRBJ1-4; d_gene: NA
CDR3nt: TGTGCCAGTACCCTGCGGAGGGCATCTCTGGGGCCAGATACGCAGTATTTT; CDR3aa: CASTLRRASLGPDTQYF; abundance: NA; v_gene: TRBV19; j_gene: TRBJ2-3; d_gene: NA
CDR3nt: TGTGCCAGCACCATTCGTAGCGGGAATCACCACAATGAGCAGTTCTTC; CDR3aa: CASTIRSGNHHNEQFF; abundance: NA; v_gene: TRBV7-9; j_gene: TRBJ2-1; d_gene: TRBD2
CDR3nt: TGCAGTGCTAGTATCCAGGGGCAATATAGCAATCAGCCCCAGCATTTT; CDR3aa: CSASIQGQYSNQPQHF; abundance: few; v_gene: TRBV20-1; j_gene: TRBJ1-5; d_gene: NA
CDR3nt: TGTGCCAGTAGCTCCCAGGGTGGGCATTTGAACACTGAAGCTTTCTTT; CDR3aa: CASSSQGGHLNTEAFF; abundance: NA; v_gene: TRBV19; j_gene: TRBJ1-1; d_gene: NA
CDR3nt: TGTGCCAGCAGTCCCCGGGACAGACCCACAGATACGCAGTATTTT; CDR3aa: CASSPRDRPTDTQYF; abundance: NA; v_gene: TRBV28; j_gene: TRBJ2-3; d_gene: TRBD1
CDR3nt: TGTGCCAGTGGGGGGACTAGCGGGACGAACACCGGGGAGCTGTTTTTT; CDR3aa: CASGGTSGTNTGELFF; abundance: NA; v_gene: TRBV19; j_gene: TRBJ2-2; d_gene: TRBD2
CDR3nt: TGTGCCAGTAGTGGGTGGGGGGAAACCGTGAAAGCTTTCTTT; CDR3aa: CASSGWGETVKAFF; abundance: NA; v_gene: TRBV19; j_gene: TRBJ1-1; d_gene: NA
CDR3nt: TGCGCCAGCAGCCAAGGTCAGCGGGAAGGGGATACGCAGTATTTT; CDR3aa: CASSQGQREGDTQYF; abundance: few; v_gene: TRBV4-1; j_gene: TRBJ2-3; d_gene: TRBD2
CDR3nt: TGTGCCAGCAGTTTAATTGGGCAGCCTTTGTTTTTT; CDR3aa: CASSLIGQPLFF; abundance: NA; v_gene: TRBV12-3/TRBV12-4; j_gene: TRBJ1-4; d_gene: NA
CDR3nt: TGCGCCAGCAGCTTGGATGGACAGAATAATTCACCCCTCCACTTT; CDR3aa: CASSLDGQNNSPLHF; abundance: once; v_gene: TRBV5-1; j_gene: TRBJ1-6; d_gene: NA
CDR3nt: TGTGCCTGGAGTCCGGGACAGGGTAGATACGAGCAGTACTTC; CDR3aa: CAWSPGQGRYEQYF; abundance: NA; v_gene: TRBV30; j_gene: TRBJ2-7; d_gene: TRBD1
CDR3nt: TGTGCCAGCAGCTTTGGACTAGCGTTCTACAATGAGCAGTTCTTC; CDR3aa: CASSFGLAFYNEQFF; abundance: NA; v_gene: TRBV7-2; j_gene: TRBJ2-1; d_gene: TRBD2
CDR3nt: TGCGCCAGCAGAGATCTAGCGGGGGGCTACGAGCAGTACTTC; CDR3aa: CASRDLAGGYEQYF; abundance: NA; v_gene: TRBV4-1; j_gene: TRBJ2-7; d_gene: TRBD2
CDR3nt: TGCGCCAGCCGAGGGGGGGCCCCCGGACTAGCGGGAGCAACAGATACGCAGTATTTT; CDR3aa: CASRGGAPGLAGATDTQYF; abundance: NA; v_gene: TRBV10-2; j_gene: TRBJ2-3; d_gene: TRBD2
CDR3nt: TGTGCCAGCAGCCCCGGACAGGGACAGGGCCAGCCCCAGCATTTT; CDR3aa: CASSPGQGQGQPQHF; abundance: once; v_gene: TRBV7-2; j_gene: TRBJ1-5; d_gene: TRBD1
CDR3nt: TGCGCCAGCAGCCAAGCTCGTAGCTACGAGCAGTACTTC; CDR3aa: CASSQARSYEQYF; abundance: NA; v_gene: TRBV4-1; j_gene: TRBJ2-7; d_gene: NA
CDR3nt: TGTGCCAGCAGCTTAGGAGGACAGAAGGAAGCTTTCTTT; CDR3aa: CASSLGGQKEAFF; abundance: once; v_gene: TRBV11-3; j_gene: TRBJ1-1; d_gene: NA
CDR3nt: TGTGCCAGCACTCTGACTAGGGTTGAGTGGGATTTT; CDR3aa: CASTLTRVEWDF; abundance: NA; v_gene: TRBV12-3/TRBV12-4; j_gene: TRBJ2-3; d_gene: NA
CDR3nt: TGTGCCAGTAGTATACCTCCGAACACTGAAGCTTTCTTT; CDR3aa: CASSIPPNTEAFF; abundance: NA; v_gene: TRBV19; j_gene: TRBJ1-1; d_gene: NA
CDR3nt: TGTGCCAGCAGTCAGAGACTTGAAGCTTTCTTT; CDR3aa: CASSQRLEAFF; abundance: NA; v_gene: TRBV7-9; j_gene: TRBJ1-1; d_gene: NA
CDR3nt: TGTGCCAGCAGCTTTTTCAAGGACACAAATCAGCCCCAGCATTTT; CDR3aa: CASSFFKDTNQPQHF; abundance: NA; v_gene: TRBV5-6; j_gene: TRBJ1-5; d_gene: NA
CDR3nt: TGTGCCAGCAGTCCCGGGACAATCTATGGCTACACCTTC; CDR3aa: CASSPGTIYGYTF; abundance: NA; v_gene: TRBV7-6; j_gene: TRBJ1-2; d_gene: NA
CDR3nt: TGTGCCAGCAGTGGGGGTTTATGGACAGTCTACAATGAGCAGTTCTTC; CDR3aa: CASSGGLWTVYNEQFF; abundance: NA; v_gene: TRBV6-1; j_gene: TRBJ2-1; d_gene: NA
CDR3nt: TGCGCCAGCAGCCAATCGACAGGGAGGCACCCGAGCTCCTACAATGAGCAGTTCTTC; CDR3aa: CASSQSTGRHPSSYNEQFF; abundance: NA; v_gene: TRBV4-3; j_gene: TRBJ2-1; d_gene: NA
CDR3nt: TGTGCCAGCAGCTCCGGGACAGGGTATGGGACTAATGAAAAACTGTTTTTT; CDR3aa: CASSSGTGYGTNEKLFF; abundance: once; v_gene: TRBV7-9; j_gene: TRBJ1-4; d_gene: TRBD1
CDR3nt: TGTGCCACCAGTGATTTCGGGATAGGGTTGGACACCATATATTTT; CDR3aa: CATSDFGIGLDTIYF; abundance: NA; v_gene: TRBV24-1; j_gene: TRBJ1-3; d_gene: NA
CDR3nt: TGTGCCAGCAGCCCCTGGACTAGCGGGAGTTTAGCAGATACGCAGTATTTT; CDR3aa: CASSPWTSGSLADTQYF; abundance: NA; v_gene: TRBV9; j_gene: TRBJ2-3; d_gene: TRBD2
CDR3nt: TGTGCCAGCAGACACGATAGCAATCAGCCCCAGCATTTT; CDR3aa: CASRHDSNQPQHF; abundance: NA; v_gene: TRBV6-5; j_gene: TRBJ1-5; d_gene: NA
CDR3nt: TGCGCCAGCAGCTTGGCGTTACCGGGGGAGACCCAGTACTTC; CDR3aa: CASSLALPGETQYF; abundance: NA; v_gene: TRBV5-1; j_gene: TRBJ2-5; d_gene: NA
CDR3nt: TGTGCCAGCAGCTTATCCCTTACAGGGGGGGTTACTGAAGCTTTCTTT; CDR3aa: CASSLSLTGGVTEAFF; abundance: NA; v_gene: TRBV11-3; j_gene: TRBJ1-1; d_gene: TRBD1
CDR3nt: TGTGCCAGCAGCTCTTCAGGGGGGAACACTGAAGCTTTCTTT; CDR3aa: CASSSSGGNTEAFF; abundance: once; v_gene: TRBV7-9; j_gene: TRBJ1-1; d_gene: TRBD1
CDR3nt: TGTGCCAGTAGTATAGATTCGAACTTGAAAGATACGCAGTATTTT; CDR3aa: CASSIDSNLKDTQYF; abundance: NA; v_gene: TRBV19; j_gene: TRBJ2-3; d_gene: NA
CDR3nt: TGTGCCAGCAGTCAGACCGCGTATAGCGGGAGGGCGCCAGATACGCAGTATTTT; CDR3aa: CASSQTAYSGRAPDTQYF; abundance: NA; v_gene: TRBV27; j_gene: TRBJ2-3; d_gene: TRBD2
CDR3nt: TGTGCCAGTACGCCGACAGGGTCCTACGAGCAGTACTTC; CDR3aa: CASTPTGSYEQYF; abundance: once; v_gene: TRBV6-6; j_gene: TRBJ2-7; d_gene: TRBD1
CDR3nt: TGTGCCAGCAGCTCGTCCCGGGACAGTTCCCCATACTATGGCTACACCTTC; CDR3aa: CASSSSRDSSPYYGYTF; abundance: NA; v_gene: TRBV7-2; j_gene: TRBJ1-2; d_gene: TRBD1
CDR3nt: TGTGCCAGCAGCCAAGATCAGCGGGAGGGCCGTAAAAACATTCAGTACTTC; CDR3aa: CASSQDQREGRKNIQYF; abundance: NA; v_gene: TRBV3-1/TRBV3-2; j_gene: TRBJ2-4; d_gene: TRBD2
CDR3nt: TGTGCCTGGAGTCTACTCACAGGGCATGAGCAGTTCTTC; CDR3aa: CAWSLLTGHEQFF; abundance: NA; v_gene: TRBV30; j_gene: TRBJ2-1; d_gene: NA
CDR3nt: TGTGCCAGCAGCTTAAGTACTAGCGGGAGAATCCGCTCCTACAATGAGCAGTTCTTC; CDR3aa: CASSLSTSGRIRSYNEQFF; abundance: NA; v_gene: TRBV7-8; j_gene: TRBJ2-1; d_gene: TRBD2
CDR3nt: TGTGCCACCAGCGCCGGTCGAGGGCTGTCCTACGAGCAGTACTTC; CDR3aa: CATSAGRGLSYEQYF; abundance: NA; v_gene: TRBV15; j_gene: TRBJ2-7; d_gene: NA
CDR3nt: TGTGCCAGCAGCCTTACTAGCTCCTACGAGCAGTACTTC; CDR3aa: CASSLTSSYEQYF; abundance: many; v_gene: TRBV7-2; j_gene: TRBJ2-7; d_gene: NA
CDR3nt: TGTGCCAGCAGACCATACGACAGCATCAATCAGCCCCAGCATTTT; CDR3aa: CASRPYDSINQPQHF; abundance: NA; v_gene: TRBV27; j_gene: TRBJ1-5; d_gene: NA
CDR3nt: TGTGCCAGCAGCGTCCGGGACAGGGGAATCTACGAGCAGTACTTC; CDR3aa: CASSVRDRGIYEQYF; abundance: NA; v_gene: TRBV9; j_gene: TRBJ2-7; d_gene: TRBD1
CDR3nt: TGCGCCAGCAGCCAAGATTCCATCGTGGGCAGGGAAGGAGATGGCTACACCTTC; CDR3aa: CASSQDSIVGREGDGYTF; abundance: NA; v_gene: TRBV4-3; j_gene: TRBJ1-2; d_gene: NA
CDR3nt: TGTGCCAGTAGCAGAACAGGGATCGGCTACACCTTC; CDR3aa: CASSRTGIGYTF; abundance: NA; v_gene: TRBV19; j_gene: TRBJ1-2; d_gene: NA
CDR3nt: TGTGCCAGCAGCCGGGAACTAGCGGGAGGGAGCACAGATACGCAGTATTTT; CDR3aa: CASSRELAGGSTDTQYF; abundance: NA; v_gene: TRBV3-1/TRBV3-2; j_gene: TRBJ2-3; d_gene: TRBD2
CDR3nt: TGTGCCAGCAGCCGGGACAGTGGAAACATTCAGTACTTC; CDR3aa: CASSRDSGNIQYF; abundance: NA; v_gene: TRBV5-4; j_gene: TRBJ2-4; d_gene: TRBD1
CDR3nt: TGTGCCAGTATGACTCATAGCAATCAGCCCCAGCATTTT; CDR3aa: CASMTHSNQPQHF; abundance: NA; v_gene: TRBV19; j_gene: TRBJ1-5; d_gene: NA
CDR3nt: TGTGCCAGCAGTCACACTAGCGGGAGGGCCTTTTCCACAGATACGCAGTATTTT; CDR3aa: CASSHTSGRAFSTDTQYF; abundance: NA; v_gene: TRBV6-2/TRBV6-3; j_gene: TRBJ2-3; d_gene: TRBD2
CDR3nt: TGTGCCAGTAGTTCGCGACTAGCGGGAGGGCCGGGGTTCTTC; CDR3aa: CASSSRLAGGPGFF; abundance: NA; v_gene: TRBV19; j_gene: TRBJ2-1; d_gene: TRBD2